The clone carrying this T cell receptor (beta chain) was detected a few times. Its specificity is unknown. This CDR3 is built from 13 residues. The V gene's germline CDR1 is LGHNA and CDR2 YNFKEQ. V lost 4 bases and J lost 5, with 11 bases in between. The sample comes from a study of blood T cells in healthy people across ages. Next came a second PCR, run for about 7 to 12 cycles, which used a sample-barcoded 5' primer along with a J-beta primer mix. TCRdb reanalysed the 5' RACE reads using MiXCR and keeps one entry per CDR3 protein. The sample comprises more than 500,000 distinct CDR3 sequences, 25% to 35% of which are singletons, and about 3.9% rests with the top ten. Regarding the study as a whole: Per million T cells, the diversity of TCR beta decreased roughly linearly as age advanced.

This sample also appeared in a second study, on T cells of mothers and their children.

The origin of this receptor is a boy between 2 and 10 years old in good health. This sequence joins TRBV4-2 and TRBJ2-5; no firm D call. The source material was blood. CDR3 sequence: CASSPRIRETQYF. CDR3 nucleotides: TGTGCCAGCAGCCCCAGAATCCGGGAGACCCAGTACTTC.